Listed here is a single T cell receptor beta chain. Its specificity is unknown. The entry originates in a study of T cells in Graves' hyperthyroidism and ophthalmopathy. The overall study: Pretreatment peripheral blood was obtained at initial diagnosis.

RNA transcripts served as the template for amplifying TCR beta CDR3 regions. The TCR CDR3 first-round RT-PCR relied on the HTBI primer set. Each CDR3 protein gets one entry after TCRdb re-called the multiplex PCR reads with MiXCR. The repertoire includes a few hundred thousand distinct CDR3 sequences, approximately 15% of them detected once, and less than 3.5% sits in the top ten. Study-wide results and limits: Blood also held most thyroid clonotypes expanded beyond 0.001.

Thyroid ultrasound, orbital computed tomography, clinical symptoms, and serum thyroxine and TRAb underpinned diagnoses. Cells are PBMCs isolated from roughly 10 ml of fresh blood. Sequences were obtained from blood. The sequence was obtained from a woman in her thirties or forties with Graves' ophthalmopathy.

The chain's CDR3 is CASSLQPGTDTQYF. Here the CDR3 DNA reads TGTGCCAGCAGTTTACAGCCTGGGACAGATACGCAGTATTTT. The chain combines TRBV28 with TRBJ2-3; D remains ambiguous. The ends were cut back, 2 bases at V and 3 bases at J, with 9 bases in the middle. CDR1 and CDR2 from the germline V gene are MDHEN and SYDVKM. The CDR3 is 14 residues long.